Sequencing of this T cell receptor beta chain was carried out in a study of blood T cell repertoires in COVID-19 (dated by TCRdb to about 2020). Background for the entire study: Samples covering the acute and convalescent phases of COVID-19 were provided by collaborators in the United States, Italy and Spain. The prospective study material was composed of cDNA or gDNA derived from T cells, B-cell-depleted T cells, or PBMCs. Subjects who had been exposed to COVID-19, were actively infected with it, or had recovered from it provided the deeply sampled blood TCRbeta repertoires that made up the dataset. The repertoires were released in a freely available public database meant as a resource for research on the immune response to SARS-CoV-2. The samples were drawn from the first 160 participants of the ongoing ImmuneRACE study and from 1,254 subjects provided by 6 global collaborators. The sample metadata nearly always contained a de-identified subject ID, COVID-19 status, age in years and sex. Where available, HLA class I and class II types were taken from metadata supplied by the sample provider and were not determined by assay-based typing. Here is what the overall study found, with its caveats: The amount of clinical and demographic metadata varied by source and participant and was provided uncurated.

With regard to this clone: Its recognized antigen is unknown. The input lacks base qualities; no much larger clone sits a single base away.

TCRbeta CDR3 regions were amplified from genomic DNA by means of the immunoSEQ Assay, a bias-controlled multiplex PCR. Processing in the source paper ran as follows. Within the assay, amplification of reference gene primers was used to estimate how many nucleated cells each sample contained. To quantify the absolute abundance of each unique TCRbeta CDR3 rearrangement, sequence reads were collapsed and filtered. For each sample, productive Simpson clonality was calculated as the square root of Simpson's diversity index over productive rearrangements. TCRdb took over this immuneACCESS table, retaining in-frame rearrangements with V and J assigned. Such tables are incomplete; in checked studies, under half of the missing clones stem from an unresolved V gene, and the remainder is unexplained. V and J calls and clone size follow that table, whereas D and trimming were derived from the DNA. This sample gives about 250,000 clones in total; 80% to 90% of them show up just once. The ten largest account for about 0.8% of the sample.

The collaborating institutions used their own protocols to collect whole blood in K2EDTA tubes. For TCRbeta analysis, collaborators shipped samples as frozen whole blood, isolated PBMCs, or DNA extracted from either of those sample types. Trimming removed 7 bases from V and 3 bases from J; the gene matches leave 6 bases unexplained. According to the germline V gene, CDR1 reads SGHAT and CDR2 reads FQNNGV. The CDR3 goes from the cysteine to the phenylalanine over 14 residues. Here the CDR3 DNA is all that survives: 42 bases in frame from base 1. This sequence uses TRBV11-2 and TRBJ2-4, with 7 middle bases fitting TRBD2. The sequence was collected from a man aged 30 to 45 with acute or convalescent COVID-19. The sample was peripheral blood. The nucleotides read TGTGCCAGCACCCTGGGAGGGGACAAAAACATTCAGTACTTC. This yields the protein CASTLGGDKNIQYF.